This T cell receptor (beta chain) was obtained from a study of a mutant IDH1 vaccine in newly diagnosed glioma. Looking at the study overall: Radiotherapy alone preceded vaccination by 4-6 weeks; alternatively, vaccination started with temozolomide cycles.

Specified time point: week 47, end of study. One vaccine dose held 300 ug of mutant IDH1 20-mer peptide and came with topical imiquimod. Patients came in for eight vaccinations, in weeks 1, 3, 5, 7, 11, 15, 19 and 23. Tumors from donors were new WHO grade 3 or 4 IDH1-mutant astrocytomas with ATRX loss. Study conclusions and caveats: No link was apparently found between pseudoprogression and changes in top peripheral T cell clonotypes.

A note on this clone: The antigen remains unidentified.

TCRdb's table, derived via immunoSEQ multiplex PCR, lists solely in-frame clones and lacks some. The data hold almost 95,000 clones, with around 92% observed a single time. Unmatched junction bases numbered 6, after V lost 10 bases and J lost 0 bases. This CDR3 comprises 13 residues. From germline, CDR1 is ENHRY and CDR2 SYGVKD. This receptor was taken from a woman aged 45-65 years with glioma. The sequencing used PBMCs, collected from a glioma patient whose treatment included an IDH1 peptide vaccine. The chain employs TRBV10-3 and TRBJ2-7; TRBD2 agrees at 7 bases. CDR3: CATRAGSSYEQYF. CDR3 coding DNA: TGTGCCACCAGAGCGGGAAGCTCCTACGAGCAGTACTTC.